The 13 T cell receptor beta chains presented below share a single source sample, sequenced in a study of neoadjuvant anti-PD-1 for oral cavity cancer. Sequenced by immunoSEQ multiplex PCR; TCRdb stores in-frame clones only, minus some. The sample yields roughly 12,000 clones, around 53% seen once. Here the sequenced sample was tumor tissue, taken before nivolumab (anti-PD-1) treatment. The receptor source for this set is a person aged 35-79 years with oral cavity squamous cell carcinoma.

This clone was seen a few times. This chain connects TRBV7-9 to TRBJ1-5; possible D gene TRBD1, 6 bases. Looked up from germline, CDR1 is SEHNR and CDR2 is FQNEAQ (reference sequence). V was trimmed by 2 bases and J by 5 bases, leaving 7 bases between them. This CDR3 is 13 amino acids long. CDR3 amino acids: CASSLQGHQPQHF. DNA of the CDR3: TGTGCCAGCAGCTTACAGGGGCATCAGCCCCAGCATTTT.

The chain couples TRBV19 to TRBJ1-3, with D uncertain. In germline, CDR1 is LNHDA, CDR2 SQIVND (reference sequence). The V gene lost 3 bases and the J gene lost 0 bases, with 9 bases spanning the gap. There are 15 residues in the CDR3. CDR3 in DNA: TGTGCCAGTAGTATCGGACGGATCTCTGGAAACACCATATATTTT. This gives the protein CASSIGRISGNTIYF.

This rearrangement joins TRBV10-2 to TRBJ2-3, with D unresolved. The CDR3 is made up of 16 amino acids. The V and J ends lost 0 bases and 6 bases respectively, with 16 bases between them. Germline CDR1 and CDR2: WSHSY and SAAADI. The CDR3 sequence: CASSESRDFRVDTQYF. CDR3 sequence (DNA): TGCGCCAGCAGTGAGTCGCGTGATTTTCGGGTTGATACGCAGTATTTT.

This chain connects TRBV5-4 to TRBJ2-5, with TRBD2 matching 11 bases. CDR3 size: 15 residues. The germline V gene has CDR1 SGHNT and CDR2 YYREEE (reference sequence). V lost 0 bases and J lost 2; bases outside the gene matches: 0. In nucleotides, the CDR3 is TGTGCCAGCAGCTTGGGACTAGCGGGGCAAGAGACCCAGTACTTC. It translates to CASSLGLAGQETQYF.

The CDR3 region is CASRPDGTSGRLQFF. The CDR3 DNA follows: TGTGCCAGCAGACCGGACGGGACTAGCGGGAGGTTGCAGTTCTTC. J is TRBJ2-1 and V is TRBV6-5; 15 positions agree with TRBD2. The CDR3 length is 15 residues. Germline CDR1 MNHEY, CDR2 SVGAGI. V was pared by 6 bases and J by 12 bases, with 9 bases of the junction left unmatched.

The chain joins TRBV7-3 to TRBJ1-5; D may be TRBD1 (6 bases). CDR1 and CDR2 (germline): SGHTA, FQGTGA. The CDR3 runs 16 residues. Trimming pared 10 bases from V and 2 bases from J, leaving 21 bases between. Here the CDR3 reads CATPRRGAYGNQPQHF. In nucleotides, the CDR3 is TGTGCCACCCCGCGGAGGGGGGCATATGGCAATCAGCCCCAGCATTTT.

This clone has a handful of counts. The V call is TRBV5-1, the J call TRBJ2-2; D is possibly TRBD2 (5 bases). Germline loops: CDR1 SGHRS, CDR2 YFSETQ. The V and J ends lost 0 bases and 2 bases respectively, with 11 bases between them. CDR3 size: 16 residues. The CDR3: CASSLESGRNTGELFF. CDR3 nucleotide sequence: TGCGCCAGCAGCTTGGAATCGGGAAGAAACACCGGGGAGCTGTTTTTT.

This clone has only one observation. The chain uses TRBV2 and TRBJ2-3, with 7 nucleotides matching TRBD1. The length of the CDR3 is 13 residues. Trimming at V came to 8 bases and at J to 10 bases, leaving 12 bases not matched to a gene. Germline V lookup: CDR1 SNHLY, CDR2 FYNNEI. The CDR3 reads CASLTGPLRAQYF. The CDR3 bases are TGTGCCAGCCTGACAGGGCCCCTTAGAGCGCAGTATTTT.

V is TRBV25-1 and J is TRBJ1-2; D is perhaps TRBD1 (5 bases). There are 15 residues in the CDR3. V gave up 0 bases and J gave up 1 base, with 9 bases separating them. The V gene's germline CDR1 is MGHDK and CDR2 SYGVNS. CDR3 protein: CASSEYPDSNYGYTF. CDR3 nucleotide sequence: TGTGCCAGCAGTGAATACCCTGACAGTAACTATGGCTACACCTTC.

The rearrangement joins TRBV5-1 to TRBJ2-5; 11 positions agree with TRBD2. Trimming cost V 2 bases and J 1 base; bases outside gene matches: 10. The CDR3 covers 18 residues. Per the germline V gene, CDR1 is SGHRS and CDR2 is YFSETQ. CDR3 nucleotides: TGCGCCAGCAGCTTCAGCCTAGCGGGAGGCTCCCCCCAAGAGACCCAGTACTTC. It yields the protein CASSFSLAGGSPQETQYF.

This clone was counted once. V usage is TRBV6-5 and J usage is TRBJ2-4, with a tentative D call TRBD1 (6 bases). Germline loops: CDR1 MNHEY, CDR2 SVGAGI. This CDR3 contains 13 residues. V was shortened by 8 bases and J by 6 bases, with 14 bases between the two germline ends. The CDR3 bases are TGTGCCAGCGGCCGGGACATAAGAAACATTCAGTACTTC. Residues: CASGRDIRNIQYF.

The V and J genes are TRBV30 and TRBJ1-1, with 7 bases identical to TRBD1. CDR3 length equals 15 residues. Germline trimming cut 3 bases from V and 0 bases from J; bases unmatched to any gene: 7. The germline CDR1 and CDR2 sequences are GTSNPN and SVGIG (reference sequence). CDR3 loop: CAWRPPGQMNTEAFF. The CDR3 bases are TGTGCCTGGAGGCCCCCGGGACAGATGAACACTGAAGCTTTCTTT.

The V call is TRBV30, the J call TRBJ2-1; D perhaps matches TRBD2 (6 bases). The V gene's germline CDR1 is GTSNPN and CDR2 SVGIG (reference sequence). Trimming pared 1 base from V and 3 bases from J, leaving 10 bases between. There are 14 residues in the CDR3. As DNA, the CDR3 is TGTGCCTGGAGTGCCGGGACTCTCTACAATGAGCAGTTCTTC. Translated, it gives CAWSAGTLYNEQFF.